This entry concerns a single T cell receptor (beta chain). The antigen is unknown. This entry belongs to a study of beta chain features in type 1 diabetes. Overall study context: Investigators examined roughly 99,000,000 sorted cells across all samples. Study-level results: Across patients, naive, central memory and Treg TCRB repertoires exhibited apparently greater similarity than was observed across healthy donors. Equally in patients and controls, PCR might preferentially amplify shorter templates. Among patients with Type 1 diabetes, TCRB CDR3s were moderately but significantly shorter in every one of the four CD4+ subsets.

All of the sorted populations showed purity greater than 95%. The entirety of the isolated RNA underwent reverse transcription, so expressed TCRB transcripts were sequenced. Method: immunoSEQ multiplex PCR; TCRdb's copy keeps in-frame clones and lacks some. The sample has around 690,000 clones, approximately 13% seen once. V shed 0 bases and J 8 bases; nucleotides not matched to a gene: 3. Germline-derived CDR1 and CDR2 are SGDLS and YYNGEE. This CDR3 has 14 residues. This sequence originates from a young man with type 1 diabetes. The chain couples TRBV9 to TRBJ2-1, with TRBD1 identical over 9 bases. Sequencing input: naive CD4+ T cells from blood. Here the CDR3 DNA reads TGTGCCAGCAGCGTAGAGGACAGGGGCTATGAGCAGTTCTTC. This sequence encodes CASSVEDRGYEQFF.